Listed below are T cell receptor beta chains from one sample, sequenced in a study of blood T cell repertoires in COVID-19. Sequenced by immunoSEQ multiplex PCR; TCRdb stores in-frame clones only, minus some. The table has hundreds of thousands of clones, over 75% seen once; the top ten hold roughly 2%. Sequenced sample: PBMCs or T cells enriched from blood (not recorded which). The receptors were gathered from a woman in her 40s with acute COVID-19. The CDR3 runs from the conserved cysteine through the conserved F or W. Fields, in order: CDR3 length, J gene, clone size, V gene, D gene, CDR3 protein, CDR3 DNA. The D gene is left open where the match is weak. The size entry is marked missing in some rows and otherwise reads once, few, many or a size class.

>13|TRBJ2-2|NA|TRBV27|TRBD1
CAIRQGNTGELFF
TGTGCCATAAGACAGGGGAACACCGGGGAGCTGTTTTTT
>13|TRBJ1-2|NA|TRBV10-2|TRBD1
CASAGRGLIGYTF
TGCGCCAGCGCGGGCAGGGGGTTGATTGGCTACACCTTC
>16|TRBJ2-3|few|TRBV14|TRBD2
CASSQFPGLATDTQYF
TGTGCCAGCAGCCAATTCCCGGGACTAGCTACAGATACGCAGTATTTT
>15|TRBJ2-1|NA|TRBV5-1|TRBD2
CASSEVAGANNEQFF
TGCGCCAGCAGCGAAGTAGCGGGGGCCAACAATGAGCAGTTCTTC
>14|TRBJ2-3|few|TRBV6-2/TRBV6-3|NA
CASSYQGSTDTQYF
TGTGCCAGCAGTTACCAGGGAAGCACAGATACGCAGTATTTT
>15|TRBJ2-7|NA|TRBV9|TRBD1
CASSVGDRGTYEQYF
TGTGCCAGCAGCGTAGGGGACAGGGGAACCTACGAGCAGTACTTC
>13|TRBJ1-4|NA|TRBV7-9|TRBD1
CASSGTDNEKLFF
TGTGCCAGCAGTGGGACAGATAATGAAAAACTGTTTTTT
>13|TRBJ1-1|NA|TRBV6-5|TRBD1
CASTQGDNTEAFF
TGTGCCTCCACCCAGGGGGATAACACTGAAGCTTTCTTT
>12|TRBJ2-5|few|TRBV18|NA
CASSPTEETQYF
TGTGCCAGCTCACCAACGGAGGAGACCCAGTACTTC
>17|TRBJ1-6|NA|TRBV5-5|TRBD1
CASSLRTGTSYNSPLHF
TGTGCCAGCAGCTTAAGGACAGGGACGTCCTATAATTCACCCCTCCACTTT
>14|TRBJ1-2|NA|TRBV3-1/TRBV3-2|TRBD1
CASSPLDRGGGYTF
TGTGCCAGCAGCCCCCTGGACAGGGGAGGTGGCTACACCTTC
>16|TRBJ1-4|NA|TRBV4-2|TRBD1
CASSQEQTGASSKLFF
TGTGCCAGCAGCCAAGAACAAACAGGGGCATCATCTAAACTGTTTTTT
>19|TRBJ2-2|few|TRBV4-2|TRBD1
CASSQPRGGTGGATGELFF
TGTGCCAGCAGCCAACCCAGGGGGGGGACAGGGGGCGCCACCGGGGAGCTGTTTTTT
>13|TRBJ1-6|NA|TRBV10-2|NA
CASSETGNSPLHF
TGCGCCAGCAGTGAGACAGGCAATTCACCCCTCCACTTT
>16|TRBJ2-1|few|TRBV5-1|TRBD2
CASSPYLAGVDNEQFF
TGCGCCAGCAGCCCCTATCTAGCGGGGGTCGACAATGAGCAGTTCTTC
>19|TRBJ2-1|NA|TRBV11-2|TRBD2
CASSFSRLAGMVSYNEQFF
TGTGCCAGCAGCTTCAGCCGACTAGCGGGGATGGTGTCCTACAATGAGCAGTTCTTC
>15|TRBJ2-7|NA|TRBV5-1|NA
CASSLREAPHYEQYF
TGCGCCAGCAGCTTGCGAGAGGCCCCCCACTACGAGCAGTACTTC
>15|TRBJ2-5|NA|TRBV3-1/TRBV3-2|TRBD1
CASSAGTGYGETQYF
TGTGCCAGCAGCGCCGGGACAGGGTACGGAGAGACCCAGTACTTC
>14|TRBJ2-5|NA|TRBV7-2|TRBD1
CASSSQGVQETQYF
TGTGCCAGCAGCTCACAGGGGGTCCAAGAGACCCAGTACTTC
>12|TRBJ2-7|NA|TRBV7-9|NA
CASSLVQYEQYF
TGTGCCAGCAGCTTAGTGCAGTACGAGCAGTACTTC
>15|TRBJ1-2|once|TRBV19|NA
CASSILGREEKGYTF
TGTGCCAGTAGTATACTCGGCAGGGAAGAGAAAGGCTACACCTTC
>13|TRBJ1-2|NA|TRBV7-9|NA
CASSRGGVYGYTF
TGTGCCAGCAGTAGGGGAGGGGTATATGGCTACACCTTC
>12|TRBJ2-1|NA|TRBV30|NA
CAWGAPDGEQFF
TGTGCCTGGGGGGCCCCGGATGGAGAGCAGTTCTTC
>17|TRBJ2-1|NA|TRBV10-3|TRBD1
CAISESKGTGMGNEQFF
TGTGCCATCAGTGAGTCGAAAGGGACAGGGATGGGCAATGAGCAGTTCTTC
>15|TRBJ2-7|NA|TRBV30|NA
CAWSTIRGPFYEQYF
TGTGCCTGGAGTACAATCAGGGGACCCTTTTACGAGCAGTACTTC
>13|TRBJ1-1|NA|TRBV7-6|NA
CASSLDQNTEAFF
TGTGCCAGCAGCTTAGATCAGAACACTGAAGCTTTCTTT
>15|TRBJ1-5|NA|TRBV2|NA
CASSDRDNGNQPQHF
TGTGCCAGCAGTGATAGGGACAATGGGAATCAGCCCCAGCATTTT
>12|TRBJ1-4|NA|TRBV19|TRBD1
CASGTEGEKLFF
TGTGCCAGCGGGACAGAGGGTGAAAAACTGTTTTTT
>16|TRBJ1-2|NA|TRBV5-1|NA
CASSLGAFVSNYGYTF
TGCGCCAGCAGCTTGGGGGCCTTTGTTTCTAACTATGGCTACACCTTC
>16|TRBJ2-7|NA|TRBV5-1|NA
CASSLGEFGGSYEQYF
TGCGCCAGCAGCTTGGGAGAATTTGGGGGGTCCTACGAGCAGTACTTC
>15|TRBJ1-1|NA|TRBV14|TRBD1
CASSPPAGGKTEAFF
TGTGCCAGCAGCCCCCCAGCAGGGGGCAAGACTGAAGCTTTCTTT
>12|TRBJ2-3|NA|TRBV2|TRBD1
CASRTGADTQYF
TGTGCCAGCCGGACAGGGGCAGATACGCAGTATTTT
>14|TRBJ1-4|NA|TRBV5-1|NA
CASSWGRTNEKLFF
TGCGCCAGCAGCTGGGGGCGTACTAATGAAAAACTGTTTTTT
>16|TRBJ1-6|NA|TRBV3-1/TRBV3-2|NA
CASSQALTAYNSPLHF
TGTGCCAGCAGCCAAGCCCTGACAGCCTATAATTCACCCCTCCACTTT
>15|TRBJ2-7|NA|TRBV15|TRBD2
CATSERGAISYEQYF
TGTGCCACCAGCGAGCGGGGGGCGATCTCCTACGAGCAGTACTTC
>12|TRBJ1-2|NA|TRBV7-8|NA
CASSPSGYGYTF
TGTGCCAGCAGCCCGAGCGGTTATGGCTACACCTTC
>13|TRBJ1-1|NA|TRBV5-1|NA
CASSEGMNTEAFF
TGCGCCAGCAGTGAGGGAATGAACACTGAAGCTTTCTTT
>15|TRBJ2-3|NA|TRBV4-1|TRBD2
CASSRHGTSEDTQYF
TGCGCCAGCAGCCGCCACGGGACTAGTGAGGATACGCAGTATTTT
>14|TRBJ2-3|NA|TRBV19|TRBD2
CASNSGESTDTQYF
TGTGCCAGTAACAGCGGGGAAAGCACAGATACGCAGTATTTT
>12|TRBJ2-1|NA|TRBV3-1/TRBV3-2|NA
CASSSRYNEQFF
TGTGCCAGCAGTTCGAGATACAATGAGCAGTTCTTC
>14|TRBJ1-2|NA|TRBV5-5|TRBD1
CASRRTGGKDGYTF
TGTGCCAGCAGAAGGACAGGGGGAAAAGACGGCTACACCTTC
>13|TRBJ1-4|NA|TRBV7-2|NA
CASSIGQNEKLFF
TGTGCCAGCAGCATAGGACAGAATGAAAAACTGTTTTTT
>14|TRBJ1-1|NA|TRBV2|TRBD1
CATSGGTGVDEAFF
TGTGCCACCTCGGGGGGGACAGGGGTGGATGAAGCTTTCTTT
>16|TRBJ2-4|NA|TRBV7-8|NA
CASSFTGTLAKNIQYF
TGTGCCAGCAGCTTTACAGGGACGCTAGCCAAAAACATTCAGTACTTC
>15|TRBJ2-1|NA|TRBV19|TRBD2
CASSAGTSGDNEQFF
TGTGCCAGTAGTGCTGGGACTAGCGGGGATAATGAGCAGTTCTTC
>15|TRBJ2-7|NA|TRBV19|TRBD1
CASSKDRQGSYEQYF
TGTGCCAGTAGCAAAGACCGACAGGGTTCCTACGAGCAGTACTTC
>14|TRBJ2-3|NA|TRBV9|NA
CASSVDILGGTQYF
TGTGCCAGCAGCGTAGATATTTTGGGGGGTACGCAGTATTTT
>12|TRBJ1-1|NA|TRBV7-8|TRBD1
CASSTGQGEAFF
TGTGCCAGCAGCACTGGACAGGGTGAAGCTTTCTTT
>16|TRBJ1-3|NA|TRBV11-2|NA
CASSSRGGPSGNTIYF
TGTGCCAGCAGCTCTCGAGGGGGTCCCTCTGGAAACACCATATATTTT
>13|TRBJ1-6|NA|TRBV30|TRBD1
CAGTGEPFLALHF
TGTGCCGGAACAGGGGAGCCCTTTCTGGCCCTCCACTTT
>19|TRBJ2-1|NA|TRBV7-9|TRBD2
CASSLDWLSSGGNYNEQFF
TGTGCCAGCAGCTTAGATTGGTTGTCCAGCGGGGGAAATTACAATGAGCAGTTCTTC
>15|TRBJ1-6|NA|TRBV7-6|NA
CASSSLDTGNSPLHF
TGTGCCAGCAGCTCTCTCGACACAGGGAATTCACCCCTCCACTTT
>13|TRBJ2-5|NA|TRBV27|NA
CASSFALQETQYF
TGTGCCAGCAGTTTCGCGCTCCAAGAGACCCAGTACTTC
>15|TRBJ1-4|NA|TRBV9|TRBD1
CASSVVGQGATKLFF
TGTGCCAGCAGCGTAGTAGGACAGGGGGCGACGAAACTGTTTTTT
>15|TRBJ2-7|NA|TRBV4-1|NA
CASSQPGVSSYEQYF
TGCGCCAGCAGCCAGCCAGGGGTTAGCTCCTACGAGCAGTACTTC
>17|TRBJ2-3|NA|TRBV18|TRBD2
CASSPPASGGVTDTQYF
TGTGCCAGCTCACCACCTGCTAGCGGGGGAGTCACAGATACGCAGTATTTT
>11|TRBJ2-1|NA|TRBV20-1|NA
CSASVANEQFF
TGCAGTGCTAGTGTAGCCAATGAGCAGTTCTTC